These 31 T cell receptor beta chains were all obtained from the same sample, sequenced in a study of shared clonotypes between healthy human individuals. Cells designated naive CD8 were CD45RO-negative and were positively selected for CCR7, with terminally differentiated effector memory CD45RA+ cells excluded. The table came from immunoSEQ multiplex PCR; TCRdb's copy has only in-frame clones and leaves some out. The data show about 2.2 million clones, around 93% seen once. The specimen was naive CD8+ T cells from PBMCs. The receptors shown here come from a man younger than 35 in good health. Some clones in this sample may be carry-over from other donors' samples.

This clone showed up just once. The chain couples TRBV23-1 to TRBJ1-5; TRBD1 is a possible D gene (5 bases). TRBV23-1 is marked as an open reading frame, function uncertain. CDR3 length: 15 residues. V lost 8 bases and J lost 4, with 18 bases in between. This CDR3 is CASDEGRDGNQPQHF. The CDR3 nucleotides are TGCGCCAGCGACGAGGGCAGGGATGGGAATCAGCCCCAGCATTTT.

The chain has TRBV27 and TRBJ2-1, with a weak D call TRBD2 (5 bases). This CDR3 region has 14 residues. V was trimmed by 5 bases and J by 5 bases, leaving 13 bases between them. The V gene's germline CDR1 is MNHEY and CDR2 SMNVEV (reference sequence). The CDR3 DNA reads TGTGCCAGCAGTCAGAGGACTGAAAACAATGAGCAGTTCTTC. The encoded protein is CASSQRTENNEQFF.

This clone was recorded only once. This chain joins TRBV27 and TRBJ2-2; D is tentatively TRBD1 or TRBD2 (5 bases each). V was clipped by 6 bases and J by 0 bases, with 17 bases between them. CDR1 and CDR2 from the germline V gene are MNHEY and SMNVEV (reference sequence). The length of the CDR3 is 17 residues. In DNA form, the CDR3 reads TGTGCCAGCAGCCCCGGCCCCAGGGACGCGAACACCGGGGAGCTGTTTTTT. The encoded protein is CASSPGPRDANTGELFF.

This chain uses TRBV5-6 with TRBJ1-3; D gene unclear. Germline CDR1 and CDR2: SGHDT and YYEEEE. This CDR3 region has 14 residues. V was trimmed by 1 base and J by 4 bases, leaving 9 bases between them. This chain's CDR3 is CASSLRVAGNTIYF. The CDR3, as DNA: TGTGCCAGCAGCTTGAGGGTAGCCGGAAACACCATATATTTT. Full variable domain (missing parts from reference TRBV5-6 and TRBJ1-3): DAGVTQSPTHLIKTRGQQVTLRCSPKSGHDTVSWYQQALGQGPQFIFQYYEEEERQRGNFPDRFSGHQFPNYSSELNVNALLLGDSALYLCASSLRVAGNTIYFGEGSWLTVV.

The count of this clone is one. The chain joins TRBV27 to TRBJ2-5, with 7 bases aligning to TRBD1. This CDR3 spans 14 amino acids. Germline loops: CDR1 MNHEY, CDR2 SMNVEV (reference sequence). J lost 1 base, V lost 5 bases, and 4 bases had no gene match. CDR3 in DNA: TGTGCCAGCAGTCCCCGACAGGGCCAAGAGACCCAGTACTTC. Encoded protein: CASSPRQGQETQYF.

The chain employs TRBV2 and TRBJ2-3, with 13 bases identical to TRBD2. In germline, CDR1 is SNHLY, CDR2 FYNNEI. The length of the CDR3 is 16 residues. With V trimmed by 7 bases and J by 2 bases, 6 bases remained unmatched. The DNA for the CDR3 is TGTGCCAGCACCGGGGGACTAGCGGGGTTCACAGATACGCAGTATTTT. Residues: CASTGGLAGFTDTQYF.

This chain connects TRBV29-1 to TRBJ2-1; 8 bases map to TRBD2. The CDR3 length is 14 residues. Germline V gene data show CDR1 as SQVTM and CDR2 as ANQGSEA. Trimming removed 0 bases from V and 6 bases from J; junction bases left unmatched: 4. In DNA, the CDR3 is TGCAGCGTTGAAGACGAGCGGGGGACCAATGAGCAGTTCTTC. This translates into CSVEDERGTNEQFF.

The V call is TRBV28, the J call TRBJ1-2; unclear D gene. The CDR3 contains 18 residues. The V and J ends lost 10 bases and 0 bases respectively, with 27 bases between them. Germline V gene data show CDR1 as MDHEN and CDR2 as SYDVKM. The CDR3 loop is CANPLPPEFPAANYGYTF. The CDR3 region has the DNA TGTGCCAACCCCCTACCCCCCGAGTTCCCCGCAGCTAACTATGGCTACACCTTC.

V is TRBV9 and J is TRBJ2-3; D is unclear. CDR3 length: 15 residues. V shed 4 bases and J shed 2 bases, with 14 bases lying between them. The germline V gene has CDR1 SGDLS and CDR2 YYNGEE. The CDR3 DNA is TGTGCCAGCAGCTCAACGGGCAGGTACACAGATACGCAGTATTTT. Protein: CASSSTGRYTDTQYF.

The genes are TRBV4-1 and TRBJ2-2; D tentatively reads TRBD1 or TRBD2 (5 bases each). Per germline, CDR1 MGHRA and CDR2 YSYEKL. V dropped 0 bases and J dropped 5 bases, with 13 bases sitting between them. This CDR3 spans 16 amino acids. CDR3 DNA sequence: TGCGCCAGCAGCCAAGAAGGGAATTGGGGGACCGGGGAGCTGTTTTTT. This codes for CASSQEGNWGTGELFF.

V is TRBV9 and J is TRBJ2-7; unclear D gene. With 3 bases removed from V and 3 bases from J, the gap between germline ends came to 13 bases. The CDR3 spans 14 residues. CDR1 SGDLS and CDR2 YYNGEE come from the germline V gene. CDR3 coding DNA: TGTGCCAGCAGCGCCGGGTCGACGGGCTACGAGCAGTACTTC. It encodes CASSAGSTGYEQYF.

The V gene is TRBV15, the J gene TRBJ2-1, with D tentatively TRBD1 or TRBD2 (5 bases each). The CDR3 sequence is 16 residues long. Germline V gives CDR1 LNHNV, CDR2 YYDKDF (reference sequence). The V end lost 2 bases, the J end lost 5 bases, and 16 bases lay between the germline ends. The CDR3 nucleotides read TGTGCCACCAGCAGATCCCGACGTGGGGGAAACAATGAGCAGTTCTTC. It specifies CATSRSRRGGNNEQFF.

With respect to this clone: The same CDR3 also results from other DNA sequences found in this sample. The genes are TRBV28 and TRBJ2-5; TRBD2 matches at 7 bases. Germline V gene lookup returns CDR1 MDHEN and CDR2 SYDVKM. The V segment lost 2 bases and the J segment 3 bases; nucleotides outside the gene matches: 0. The CDR3 is 13 amino acids. The CDR3 nucleotides are TGTGCCAGCAGTTTAGGGGGGGAAGAGACCCAGTACTTC. Amino acid sequence: CASSLGGEETQYF.

To note about this clone: The same CDR3 also results from other DNA sequences found in this sample. V usage is TRBV5-1 and J usage is TRBJ2-7; D is ambiguous. The CDR3 is made up of 13 amino acids. V lost 0 bases to trimming and J lost 4 bases, with 8 bases between them. Germline lookup yields CDR1 SGHRS and CDR2 YFSETQ. The CDR3 DNA reads TGCGCCAGCAGCTTGGGGGCTATATACGAGCAGTACTTC. Encoded protein: CASSLGAIYEQYF.

The chain has TRBV5-1 and TRBJ2-6, with a tentative D call TRBD1 (6 bases). V gave up 5 bases and J gave up 0 bases, with 15 bases separating them. In germline, CDR1 is SGHRS, CDR2 YFSETQ. The CDR3 has 17 residues. This CDR3 reads CASRPGQTPSGANVLTF. CDR3 bases: TGCGCCAGCAGACCAGGACAGACCCCCTCTGGGGCCAACGTCCTGACTTTC. The full variable domain, completed using reference TRBV5-1 and TRBJ2-6, is KAGVTQTPRYLIKTRGQQVTLSCSPISGHRSVSWYQQTPGQGLQFLFEYFSETQRNKGNFPGRFSGRQFSNSRSEMNVSTLELGDSALYLCASRPGQTPSGANVLTFGAGSRLTVL.

This chain joins TRBV5-4 and TRBJ1-2, with D tentatively TRBD1 (6 bases). The CDR3 sequence is 14 residues long. Germline V gene sequence: CDR1 SGHNT, CDR2 YYREEE (reference sequence). V gave up 4 bases and J gave up 5 bases, with 15 bases separating them. CDR3 residues: CASSRRTDFYGYTF. CDR3 nucleotide sequence: TGTGCCAGCAGCCGGAGGACAGATTTTTATGGCTACACCTTC.

CDR3 protein: CASSSAGGPTGSSYNEQFF. In DNA, the CDR3 is TGTGCCAGCAGCTCGGCGGGAGGGCCCACAGGAAGCTCCTACAATGAGCAGTTCTTC. V and J are TRBV7-3 and TRBJ2-1; 9 bases are a match to TRBD2. Looked up from germline, CDR1 is SGHTA and CDR2 is FQGTGA. With V trimmed by 4 bases and J by 0 bases, 13 bases remained unmatched. The CDR3 extends over 19 amino acids.

The chain employs TRBV10-3 and TRBJ2-1; D is perhaps TRBD1 or TRBD2 (5 bases each). Germline CDR1 is ENHRY and CDR2 is SYGVKD. CDR3 size: 16 residues. The germline V and J ends were trimmed by 0 bases and 0 bases, with 9 bases remaining between them. The CDR3 DNA sequence: TGTGCCATCAGTGAGTCAGGGACCAGCTCCTACAATGAGCAGTTCTTC. Translating it yields CAISESGTSSYNEQFF.

This rearrangement joins TRBV29-1 to TRBJ1-1; D not certain. Per the germline V gene, CDR1 is SQVTM and CDR2 is ANQGSEA. Deletions cut 6 bases from V and 3 bases from J, with 11 bases between. The CDR3 length is 12 residues. The DNA for the CDR3 is TGCAGCGTCGATCCCGCGGACACTGAAGCTTTCTTT. Its translation is CSVDPADTEAFF.

The J gene is TRBJ1-1, the V gene TRBV19; 7 positions agree with TRBD1. Germline V gene lookup returns CDR1 LNHDA and CDR2 SQIVND (reference sequence). The CDR3 length is 14 residues. J was trimmed by 5 bases and V by 2 bases; bases with no gene match: 5. CDR3 in DNA: TGTGCCAGTAGTATAAACAGGGGATGGACTGAAGCTTTCTTT. Residues: CASSINRGWTEAFF.

The V and J genes are TRBV5-8 and TRBJ2-7, with 7 bases aligning to TRBD1. Per germline, CDR1 SGHTS and CDR2 YDEGEE. The CDR3 extends over 16 amino acids. The ends lost 4 bases at V and 0 bases at J; junction bases unmatched: 10. The CDR3: CASSTPTGTASYEQYF. The CDR3 nucleotides are TGTGCCAGCAGCACTCCAACCGGGACAGCCTCCTACGAGCAGTACTTC.

This rearrangement joins TRBV6-4 to TRBJ2-1; 7 nucleotides align to TRBD2. V was pared by 6 bases and J by 2 bases, with 7 bases of the junction left unmatched. Germline V gene lookup returns CDR1 MRHNA and CDR2 SNTAGT. This CDR3 has 15 residues. Here the CDR3 reads CASSQGGMTYNEQFF. The CDR3 DNA sequence: TGTGCCAGCAGCCAGGGAGGGATGACCTACAATGAGCAGTTCTTC.

The rearrangement joins TRBV9 to TRBJ1-5; D gene unclear. The V end lost 3 bases, the J end lost 3 bases, and 10 bases lay between the germline ends. CDR1 SGDLS and CDR2 YYNGEE come from the germline V gene. The CDR3 loop spans 14 amino acids. CDR3: CASSAGPINQPQHF. The CDR3, as DNA: TGTGCCAGCAGCGCCGGACCGATCAATCAGCCCCAGCATTTT.

This clone was seen a few times. This rearrangement joins TRBV6-6 to TRBJ2-3; D is undetermined. Germline V lookup: CDR1 MNHNY, CDR2 SVGAGI (reference sequence). Trimming took 0 bases from V and 6 from J, leaving 13 bases between them. The CDR3 length is 15 residues. CDR3 sequence: CASSYSRSGADTQYF. CDR3 nucleotides: TGTGCCAGCAGTTACTCGAGGTCAGGCGCCGATACGCAGTATTTT.

To note about this clone: Other DNA sequences in this sample translate to the same CDR3. The chain is built from TRBV27 and TRBJ2-1, with D maybe TRBD1 (5 bases). V lost 3 bases and J lost 4, with 7 bases in between. CDR1 and CDR2 (germline): MNHEY, SMNVEV (reference sequence). This CDR3 contains 13 residues. CDR3 protein: CASSFSGYNEQFF. The DNA for the CDR3 is TGTGCCAGCAGTTTTTCAGGGTACAATGAGCAGTTCTTC.

This clone was counted a single time. CDR3 sequence (DNA): TGTGCCAGCAGCAAATCCGGGACAGCCCATGGCTACACCTTC. Translated: CASSKSGTAHGYTF. V usage is TRBV9 and J usage is TRBJ1-2; 7 bases match TRBD1. This CDR3 has 14 amino acids. In germline, CDR1 is SGDLS, CDR2 YYNGEE. Unmatched junction bases numbered 9, after V lost 4 bases and J lost 6 bases.

The chain links TRBV6-5 to TRBJ2-2; TRBD2 matches 7 bases. Per the germline V gene, CDR1 is MNHEY and CDR2 is SVGAGI. The J segment lost 4 bases and the V segment lost 2 bases, leaving 7 bases of the junction unmatched. The CDR3 covers 16 residues. In nucleotides, the CDR3 is TGTGCCAGCAGTTACGGGGCGGGAGAGGGCACCGGGGAGCTGTTTTTT. It yields the protein CASSYGAGEGTGELFF.

The chain joins TRBV27 to TRBJ2-5; no clear D gene. Germline V gives CDR1 MNHEY, CDR2 SMNVEV (reference sequence). V was pared by 4 bases and J by 1 base, with 7 bases between. The CDR3 is 13 amino acids. The chain's CDR3 is CASSSPAQETQYF. CDR3 DNA sequence: TGTGCCAGCAGTTCCCCCGCCCAAGAGACCCAGTACTTC.

The V call is TRBV28, the J call TRBJ1-2; D not certain. The CDR3 is 14 amino acids. Trimming removed 5 bases from V and 7 bases from J, with 17 bases in between. Per the germline V gene, CDR1 is MDHEN and CDR2 is SYDVKM. CDR3 DNA: TGTGCCAGCAGTCCCACGGGGTTGATGGCTGGCTACACCTTC. Its protein is CASSPTGLMAGYTF.

A single count supports this clone. The V call is TRBV6-1, the J call TRBJ2-7; 9 bases are shared with TRBD1. CDR3 size: 14 residues. V lost 10 bases and J lost 7; bases outside the gene matches: 14. Germline V gives CDR1 MNHNS, CDR2 SASEGT. The CDR3 reads CATAGTGSSGEQYF. CDR3 sequence (DNA): TGTGCCACCGCAGGGACAGGGAGCTCGGGGGAGCAGTACTTC.

The CDR3 DNA follows: TGTGCCAGCAGTGGACAGGGAGACTATGGCTACACCTTC. The encoded protein is CASSGQGDYGYTF. The J gene is TRBJ1-2, the V gene TRBV6-1; 7 nucleotides align to TRBD1. V lost 4 bases to trimming and J lost 3 bases; unmatched junction nucleotides: 2. This CDR3 contains 13 residues. Germline V lookup: CDR1 MNHNS, CDR2 SASEGT.